This T cell receptor beta chain is drawn from a study of T cells expressing NK-cell markers. Study observations and caveats: CD8+ T cells in more than five donors included dominant NKG2C+ clonotypes at about 1.0-7.5%.

Per germline, CDR1 SGDLS and CDR2 YYNGEE. This CDR3 has 13 residues. Turning to this clonotype: Its antigen is as yet unknown.

One entry per CDR3 protein, without DNA, is what TCRdb gives after re-calling the 5' RACE reads. The sample has roughly 150,000 distinct CDR3 sequences; the top ten hold around a sixth. The V call is TRBV9, the J call TRBJ1-2. The sample was blood T cells: a sorted CD56 or NKG2C T cell subset, CD4+ or CD8+ T cells, or bulk PBMC T cells (not recorded which). This receptor was taken from a woman between 18 and 75 years old in good health. The chain's CDR3 is CASGDSGKGGYTF.